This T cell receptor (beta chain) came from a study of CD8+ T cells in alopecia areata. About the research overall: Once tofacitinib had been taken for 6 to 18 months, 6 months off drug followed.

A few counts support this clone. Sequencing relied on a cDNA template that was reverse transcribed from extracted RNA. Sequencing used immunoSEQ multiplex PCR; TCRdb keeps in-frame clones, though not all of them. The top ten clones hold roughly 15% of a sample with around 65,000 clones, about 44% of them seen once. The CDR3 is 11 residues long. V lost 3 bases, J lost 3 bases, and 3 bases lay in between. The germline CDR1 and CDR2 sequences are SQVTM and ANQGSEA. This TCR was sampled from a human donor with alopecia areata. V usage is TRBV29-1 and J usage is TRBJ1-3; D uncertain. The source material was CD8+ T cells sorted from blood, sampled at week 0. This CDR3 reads CSVEVGNTIYF. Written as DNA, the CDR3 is TGCAGCGTTGAGGTTGGAAACACCATATATTTT.